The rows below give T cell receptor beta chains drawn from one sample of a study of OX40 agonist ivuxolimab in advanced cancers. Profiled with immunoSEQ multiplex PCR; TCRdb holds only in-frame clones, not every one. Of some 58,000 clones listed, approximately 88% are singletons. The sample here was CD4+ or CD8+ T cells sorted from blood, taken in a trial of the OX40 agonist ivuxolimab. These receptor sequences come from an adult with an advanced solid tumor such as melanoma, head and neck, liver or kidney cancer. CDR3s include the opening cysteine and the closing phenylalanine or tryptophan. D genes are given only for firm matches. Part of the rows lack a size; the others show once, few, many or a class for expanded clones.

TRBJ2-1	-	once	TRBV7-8	CASSLLVPEGLDEQFF	TGTGCCAGCAGCCTGCTGGTCCCGGAGGGTCTGGATGAGCAGTTCTTC
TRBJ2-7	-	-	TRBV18	CASSPTMGYEQYF	TGTGCCAGCTCACCGACCATGGGATACGAGCAGTACTTC
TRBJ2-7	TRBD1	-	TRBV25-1	CASSDPIGTGSYEQYF	TGTGCCAGCAGTGACCCCATCGGGACAGGATCCTACGAGCAGTACTTC
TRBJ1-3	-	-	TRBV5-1	CASSSWTEGNTIYF	TGCGCCAGCAGCTCCTGGACTGAAGGAAACACCATATATTTT
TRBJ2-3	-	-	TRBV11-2	CASSPTRSADTQYF	TGTGCCAGCAGCCCAACGAGGTCGGCAGATACGCAGTATTTT
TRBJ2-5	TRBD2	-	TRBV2	CASSEKVAGGLETQYF	TGTGCCAGCAGTGAAAAGGTAGCGGGGGGCCTAGAGACCCAGTACTTC
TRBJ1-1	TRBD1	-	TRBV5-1	CASSQVTGTNTEAFF	TGCGCCAGCAGCCAGGTGACAGGGACGAACACTGAAGCTTTCTTT
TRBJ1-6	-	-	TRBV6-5	CASSLTGRSPLHF	TGTGCCAGCAGCCTTACAGGGAGATCACCCCTCCACTTT
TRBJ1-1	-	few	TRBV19	CASDSLLNTEAFF	TGTGCCAGTGACAGCCTCCTGAACACTGAAGCTTTCTTT
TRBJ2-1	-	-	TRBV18	CASSHRPGHGDDEQFF	TGTGCCAGCTCACATAGACCGGGGCATGGGGACGATGAGCAGTTCTTC
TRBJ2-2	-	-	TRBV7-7	CASSLARQSGELFF	TGTGCCAGCAGCTTAGCGCGTCAGTCCGGGGAGCTGTTTTTT
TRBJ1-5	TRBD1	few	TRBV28	CASSLSSWTGRGNQPQHF	TGTGCCAGCAGTTTATCGTCTTGGACAGGAAGGGGCAATCAGCCCCAGCATTTT
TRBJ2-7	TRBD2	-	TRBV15	CATSPRLAGGYEQYF	TGTGCCACCAGCCCCCGACTAGCGGGAGGCTACGAGCAGTACTTC
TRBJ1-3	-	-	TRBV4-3	CASSQDRIAGNTIYF	TGCGCCAGCAGCCAAGATCGCATTGCTGGAAACACCATATATTTT
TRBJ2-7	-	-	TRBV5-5	CASSSHLGYEQYF	TGTGCCAGCAGCTCCCACCTTGGCTACGAGCAGTACTTC
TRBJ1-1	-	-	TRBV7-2	CASSLAGVSGTEAFF	TGTGCCAGCAGCTTAGCGGGGGTTTCGGGGACTGAAGCTTTCTTT
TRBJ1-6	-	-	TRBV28	CASSSTGSNSPLHF	TGTGCCAGCAGTTCAACTGGCAGTAATTCACCCCTCCACTTT
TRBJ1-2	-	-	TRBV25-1	CASTGQAMRGYTF	TGTGCCAGCACGGGGCAGGCCATGAGGGGCTACACCTTC
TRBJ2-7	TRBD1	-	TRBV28	CASSFPRDRGSYEQYF	TGTGCCAGCAGTTTTCCCCGGGACAGAGGCTCCTACGAGCAGTACTTC
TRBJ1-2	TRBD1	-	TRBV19	CASSPGQGYSYYGYTF	TGTGCCAGTTCTCCGGGACAGGGTTACAGTTACTATGGCTACACCTTC
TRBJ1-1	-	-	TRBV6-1	CASKTGALNTEAFF	TGTGCCAGCAAAACCGGGGCCCTGAACACTGAAGCTTTCTTT
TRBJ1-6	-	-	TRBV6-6	CASSPPNSPLHF	TGTGCCAGCAGTCCTCCTAATTCACCCCTCCACTTT
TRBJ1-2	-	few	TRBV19	CASSIRGEGGYTF	TGTGCCAGTAGTATAAGGGGAGAGGGTGGCTACACCTTC
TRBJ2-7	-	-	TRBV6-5	CASSYSGGDSYEQYF	TGTGCCAGCAGTTACTCGGGTGGGGACTCCTACGAGCAGTACTTC
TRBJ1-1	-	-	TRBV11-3	CASSLVMERERAEAFF	TGTGCCAGCAGCTTAGTTATGGAAAGGGAAAGGGCTGAAGCTTTCTTT
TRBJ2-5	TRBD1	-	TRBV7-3	CASSTGQGARETQYF	TGTGCCAGCAGTACTGGACAGGGGGCCCGAGAGACCCAGTACTTC
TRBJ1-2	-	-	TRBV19	CASSFVGANNYGYTF	TGTGCCAGTAGTTTTGTAGGGGCCAACAACTATGGCTACACCTTC
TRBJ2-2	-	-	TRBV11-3	CASSLVRTGELFF	TGTGCCAGCAGCTTAGTTCGCACCGGGGAGCTGTTTTTT
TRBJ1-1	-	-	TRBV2	CASSERGETEAFF	TGTGCCAGCAGTGAACGGGGGGAGACTGAAGCTTTCTTT
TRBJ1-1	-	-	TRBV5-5	CASSFSMDTEAFF	TGTGCCAGCAGCTTCAGCATGGACACTGAAGCTTTCTTT
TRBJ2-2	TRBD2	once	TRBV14	CASSQALTSGDTGELFF	TGTGCCAGCAGCCAAGCCCTGACTAGCGGGGACACCGGGGAGCTGTTTTTT
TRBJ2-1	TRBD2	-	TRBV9	CASSRGGSIYNEQFF	TGTGCCAGCTCGAGGGGCGGGAGTATATACAATGAGCAGTTCTTC
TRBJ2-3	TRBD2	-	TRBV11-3	CASSPSGRFGDTQYF	TGTGCCAGCAGCCCCAGCGGGAGGTTTGGAGATACGCAGTATTTT
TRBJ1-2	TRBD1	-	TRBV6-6	CASTGGNGYGYTF	TGTGCCAGCACAGGGGGAAACGGCTATGGCTACACCTTC
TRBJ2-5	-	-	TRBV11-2	CASSLGLQETQYF	TGTGCCAGCAGCTTAGGCCTCCAAGAGACCCAGTACTTC
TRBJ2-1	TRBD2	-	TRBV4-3	CASSRTSGFNEQFF	TGCGCCAGCAGCCGGACTAGCGGGTTCAATGAGCAGTTCTTC
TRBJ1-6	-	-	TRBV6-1	CASSEARQIQPLHF	TGTGCCAGCAGTGAAGCGCGACAGATTCAACCCCTCCACTTT
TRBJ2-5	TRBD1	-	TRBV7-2	CASSSGTGGETQYF	TGTGCCAGCAGCTCTGGGACAGGGGGAGAGACCCAGTACTTC
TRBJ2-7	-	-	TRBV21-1	CASSKEGLLYEQYF	TGTGCCAGCAGCAAAGAGGGACTACTCTACGAGCAGTACTTC
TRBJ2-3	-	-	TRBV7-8	CASSLQNRYLDTQYF	TGTGCCAGCAGCCTCCAGAATCGATACCTAGATACGCAGTATTTT
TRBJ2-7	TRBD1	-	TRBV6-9	CASSYPGTGGVQYF	TGTGCCAGCAGTTATCCCGGGACAGGGGGCGTGCAGTACTTC
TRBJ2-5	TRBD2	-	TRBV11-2	CASSRDYGETQYF	TGTGCCAGCAGCCGGGACTATGGAGAGACCCAGTACTTC
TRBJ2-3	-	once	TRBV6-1	CASTHPDRGHLNF	TGTGCCAGCACCCACCCCGACCGGGGACACTTGAATTTT
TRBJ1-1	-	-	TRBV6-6	CASTVNTEAFF	TGTGCCAGCACCGTGAACACTGAAGCTTTCTTT
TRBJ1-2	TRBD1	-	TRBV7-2	CASSLGVQGANTF	TGTGCCAGCAGCTTAGGCGTACAGGGGGCGAACACCTTC
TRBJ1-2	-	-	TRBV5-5	CASSPAPLGGGRGGYTF	TGTGCCAGCAGCCCCGCTCCCCTTGGGGGGGGCAGGGGAGGCTACACCTTC
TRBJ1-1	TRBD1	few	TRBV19	CASSVRQGHTEAFF	TGTGCCAGTAGTGTACGACAGGGCCACACTGAAGCTTTCTTT
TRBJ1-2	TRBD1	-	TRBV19	CASRTGARRGYGYTF	TGTGCCAGTAGGACAGGGGCGCGGAGAGGGTATGGCTACACCTTC
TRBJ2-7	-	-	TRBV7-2	CASSLAGAYEQYF	TGTGCCAGCAGCTTAGCTGGGGCCTACGAGCAGTACTTC
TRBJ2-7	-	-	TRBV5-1	CASSSVITYEQYF	TGCGCCAGCAGCTCGGTCATCACCTACGAGCAGTACTTC
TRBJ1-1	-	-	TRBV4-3	CASSQVLDTEAFF	TGCGCCAGCAGCCAAGTCCTCGACACTGAAGCTTTCTTT